Presented here are 12 T cell receptor beta chains from one specimen sequenced in a study of shared clonotypes between healthy human individuals. Clones were read by immunoSEQ multiplex PCR, and TCRdb kept only the in-frame ones, dropping some. Seen here are more than 2 million clones, approximately 96% observed once, and the top ten hold about 0.13%. Sequences were obtained from naive CD4+ T cells sorted from blood. This sample's subset: CD45RA+ positively selected. These TCRs come from a man in his late teens or twenties in good health.

The rearrangement links TRBV7-3 to TRBJ1-1; a weak D match, TRBD1 (5 bases). Trimming removed 3 bases at V and 7 bases at J, with 12 bases between. Per germline, CDR1 SGHTA and CDR2 FQGTGA. This CDR3 has 13 amino acids. The CDR3 protein is CASSLRGSGEAFF. For the CDR3, the DNA is TGTGCCAGCAGCTTGAGGGGATCTGGTGAAGCTTTCTTT.

The rearrangement joins TRBV7-2 to TRBJ1-5; D is undetermined. V was clipped by 7 bases and J by 4 bases, with 11 bases between them. The CDR3 is 13 amino acids. Per germline, CDR1 SGHTA and CDR2 FQGNSA. Written as DNA, the CDR3 is TGTGCCAGCACCCCGAGCGGTAATCAGCCCCAGCATTTT. Translated, it gives CASTPSGNQPQHF.

This chain joins TRBV28 and TRBJ1-3; no reliable D call. V was pared by 4 bases and J by 8 bases, with 9 bases between. Germline V gene lookup returns CDR1 MDHEN and CDR2 SYDVKM. The length of the CDR3 is 12 residues. Here the CDR3 reads CASSSAVDTIYF. DNA for the CDR3: TGTGCCAGCAGTTCAGCGGTTGACACCATATATTTT.

This clone was picked up one time. This rearrangement joins TRBV27 to TRBJ1-1; no reliable D call. CDR1 and CDR2 (germline): MNHEY, SMNVEV (reference sequence). This CDR3 has 15 residues. V shed 0 bases and J shed 0 bases, with 8 bases lying between them. The DNA of the CDR3 is TGTGCCAGCAGTTTATCGCTCACCGTGAACACTGAAGCTTTCTTT. This translates into CASSLSLTVNTEAFF.

This chain connects TRBV9 to TRBJ1-5; D uncertain. Germline V gene sequence: CDR1 SGDLS, CDR2 YYNGEE. V shed 4 bases and J shed 0 bases, with 11 bases lying between them. The CDR3 covers 15 residues. In DNA, the CDR3 is TGTGCCAGCAGCACCGGACCGTCTAGCAATCAGCCCCAGCATTTT. Protein product: CASSTGPSSNQPQHF.

This clone was seen a single time. This chain connects TRBV19 to TRBJ2-7, with 8 positions matching TRBD2. The V and J ends lost 4 bases and 0 bases, in that order; junction bases with no gene match: 8. This CDR3 contains 16 residues. Germline loops: CDR1 LNHDA, CDR2 SQIVND (reference sequence). CDR3 bases: TGTGCCAGTAGTAGGGGCCAGCGGGGGAGCTCCTACGAGCAGTACTTC. It specifies CASSRGQRGSSYEQYF.

This chain connects TRBV5-1 to TRBJ1-1, with 9 bases identical to TRBD1. With V trimmed by 6 bases and J by 5 bases, 8 bases remained unmatched. CDR1 is SGHRS and CDR2 is YFSETQ in the germline V gene. CDR3 length: 14 residues. This CDR3 is CASTITGGATEAFF. In nucleotides, the CDR3 is TGCGCCAGCACCATTACAGGGGGCGCGACTGAAGCTTTCTTT.

V is TRBV2 and J is TRBJ1-5; D gene ambiguous. Germline assignment: CDR1 SNHLY and CDR2 FYNNEI. The CDR3 totals 13 residues. Trimming took off 3 bases at V and 3 bases at J, with 6 bases between the two ends. The CDR3 DNA reads as TGTGCCAGCAGTGAGGGAATCAATCAGCCCCAGCATTTT. This codes for CASSEGINQPQHF. The whole variable domain, filled in from reference TRBV2 and TRBJ1-5, reads EPEVTQTPSHQVTQMGQEVILRCVPISNHLYFYWYRQILGQKVEFLVSFYNNEISEKSEIFDDQFSVERPDGSNFTLKIRSTKLEDSAMYFCASSEGINQPQHFGDGTRLSIL.

As to this clone: The same CDR3 can be traced to other DNA sequences in this sample. The rearrangement links TRBV6-6 to TRBJ2-7; D ambiguous. CDR1 is MNHNY and CDR2 is SVGAGI in the germline V gene (reference sequence). Between the trimmed V and J ends, which lost 5 bases and 4 bases, there was a span of 9 bases. The CDR3 loop spans 12 amino acids. CDR3 in DNA: TGTGCCAGCAGTCCGTCAGTGTACGAGCAGTACTTC. Translation gives CASSPSVYEQYF.

The V and J genes are TRBV5-4 and TRBJ2-3, with 8 nucleotides matching TRBD1. J gave up 2 bases and V 2 bases, and 7 bases lay outside the gene matches. CDR1 SGHNT and CDR2 YYREEE come from the germline V gene (reference sequence). This CDR3 has 16 residues. CDR3 region: CASSFYRTGTTDTQYF. The CDR3 DNA reads TGTGCCAGCAGCTTTTACCGGACAGGGACCACAGATACGCAGTATTTT.

The CDR3 sequence: CASSLGLAGASDTQYF. In DNA form, the CDR3 reads TGTGCCAGCAGTCTAGGACTAGCGGGGGCGTCAGATACGCAGTATTTT. V and J are TRBV2 and TRBJ2-3; 13 nucleotides align to TRBD2. The CDR3 has 16 residues. Trimming removed 5 bases from V and 4 bases from J; junction bases left unmatched: 6. Germline CDR1 reads SNHLY; CDR2 reads FYNNEI.

The chain is built from TRBV2 and TRBJ1-2; D gene ambiguous. The CDR3 consists of 12 residues. Germline assignment: CDR1 SNHLY and CDR2 FYNNEI. Between the trimmed V and J ends, which lost 4 bases and 2 bases, there was a span of 5 bases. CDR3 sequence reads: CASSVENYGYTF. The CDR3, as DNA: TGTGCCAGCAGTGTAGAAAACTATGGCTACACCTTC. The whole variable domain, filled in from reference TRBV2 and TRBJ1-2, reads EPEVTQTPSHQVTQMGQEVILRCVPISNHLYFYWYRQILGQKVEFLVSFYNNEISEKSEIFDDQFSVERPDGSNFTLKIRSTKLEDSAMYFCASSVENYGYTFGSGTRLTVV.